This passage covers 27 T cell receptor beta chains from one sample sequenced in a study of T cell responses to AZD1222 COVID-19 vaccine. Profiled with immunoSEQ multiplex PCR; TCRdb holds only in-frame clones, not every one. Here the sample spans around 78,000 clones, 70% to 85% being singletons. The sample was peripheral blood, taken on day 0 of AZD1222 vaccination. Every receptor here comes from an adult in good health.

The chain employs TRBV10-3 and TRBJ2-7, with D hard to call. V gave up 3 bases and J gave up 3 bases, with 9 bases separating them. This CDR3 comprises 13 residues. Germline loops: CDR1 ENHRY, CDR2 SYGVKD. CDR3 DNA: TGTGCCATCAGTGAAGTAGTAAACTACGAGCAGTACTTC. Its protein is CAISEVVNYEQYF.

Of note for this clone: The sample carries other DNA sequences with the same CDR3. The CDR3, as DNA: TGTGCCAGTAGTATCAGGGGAGGCAATCAGCCCCAGCATTTT. This codes for CASSIRGGNQPQHF. V usage is TRBV19 and J usage is TRBJ1-5, with D perhaps matching TRBD1 (6 bases). Germline CDR1 is LNHDA and CDR2 is SQIVND (reference sequence). The V end lost 3 bases, the J end lost 2 bases, and 8 bases lay between the germline ends. CDR3 length equals 14 residues.

V and J are TRBV10-1 and TRBJ2-3; D ambiguous. The CDR3 extends over 12 amino acids. V lost 0 bases, J lost 6 bases, and 4 bases lay in between. Germline loops: CDR1 WNHNN, CDR2 SYGVQD (reference sequence). The CDR3 spells CASSESPDTQYF. The CDR3 DNA is TGCGCCAGCAGTGAGTCCCCCGATACGCAGTATTTT.

This chain joins TRBV7-8 and TRBJ2-3, with no clear D. The CDR3 contains 13 residues. Trimming pared 8 bases from V and 2 bases from J, leaving 11 bases between. Germline V gene data show CDR1 as SGHVS and CDR2 as FQNEAQ. The CDR3 loop is CASRTAATDTQYF. The CDR3 DNA reads TGTGCCAGCCGCACGGCAGCCACAGATACGCAGTATTTT.

This clone was detected only once. The V gene is TRBV5-1, the J gene TRBJ1-1; D is perhaps TRBD1 (6 bases). Germline V CDR1 and CDR2: SGHRS, YFSETQ. The CDR3 covers 13 residues. V lost 4 bases and J 7 bases, leaving 14 bases between the germline ends. CDR3 region: CASSRDTTSEAFF. The CDR3 DNA is TGCGCCAGCAGCCGGGACACAACTAGTGAAGCTTTCTTT. The full variable domain, in which reference TRBV5-1 and TRBJ1-1 provide the parts outside the CDR3, is KAGVTQTPRYLIKTRGQQVTLSCSPISGHRSVSWYQQTPGQGLQFLFEYFSETQRNKGNFPGRFSGRQFSNSRSEMNVSTLELGDSALYLCASSRDTTSEAFFGQGTRLTVV.

In DNA, the CDR3 is TGTGCCAGTAGTTGGGGGAAGGATACGCAGTATTTT. This sequence encodes CASSWGKDTQYF. The gene calls are TRBV19 and TRBJ2-3, with D perhaps TRBD1 or TRBD2 (5 bases each). The CDR3 runs to 12 residues. V lost 5 bases and J lost 6, with 9 bases in between. The germline V gene has CDR1 LNHDA and CDR2 SQIVND (reference sequence).

The chain links TRBV28 to TRBJ1-1; weak D call: TRBD1 (6 bases). Per the germline V gene, CDR1 is MDHEN and CDR2 is SYDVKM. CDR3 size: 14 residues. Deletions cut 10 bases from V and 4 bases from J, with 19 bases between. CDR3 loop: CATRLGAASTEAFF. The CDR3 DNA reads as TGTGCCACCCGGTTGGGGGCGGCGAGCACTGAAGCTTTCTTT. The full variable domain, completed using reference TRBV28 and TRBJ1-1, is DVKVTQSSRYLVKRTGEKVFLECVQDMDHENMFWYRQDPGLGLRLIYFSYDVKMKEKGDIPEGYSVSREKKERFSLILESASTNQTSMYLCATRLGAASTEAFFGQGTRLTVV.

This clone was seen a handful of times. The J gene is TRBJ2-3, the V gene TRBV7-9; 7 bases fit TRBD1. In germline, CDR1 is SEHNR, CDR2 FQNEAQ (reference sequence). The CDR3 sequence is 17 residues long. V trimming: 1 base; J trimming: 1 base; junction bases outside the gene matches: 8. CDR3 DNA sequence: TGTGCCAGCAGCTTAGGACCCGAAGGGGGCGGCACAGATACGCAGTATTTT. It encodes CASSLGPEGGGTDTQYF.

The genes are TRBV30 and TRBJ1-6, with D possibly TRBD1 on 5 matching bases. The CDR3 has 15 residues. Per the germline V gene, CDR1 is GTSNPN and CDR2 is SVGIG (reference sequence). V shed 5 bases and J shed 9 bases, with 20 bases lying between them. As DNA, the CDR3 is TGTGCCTGGGCCCCCGGGGGGGGGACCTCTTCACCCCTCCACTTT. Translated: CAWAPGGGTSSPLHF.

The V call is TRBV30, the J call TRBJ1-1; D not resolved. Germline V gene data show CDR1 as GTSNPN and CDR2 as SVGIG (reference sequence). Trimming shortened V by 4 bases and J by 5 bases, and 14 bases separated the two germline ends. The CDR3 sequence is 13 residues long. The CDR3 loop reads CAWTTAYGTEAFF. The CDR3 region has the DNA TGTGCCTGGACCACAGCGTATGGGACTGAAGCTTTCTTT.

The J gene is TRBJ2-7, the V gene TRBV28; the D gene is possibly TRBD2 (5 bases). Trimming pared 8 bases from V and 0 bases from J, leaving 5 bases between. The CDR3 runs to 11 residues. Germline lookup yields CDR1 MDHEN and CDR2 SYDVKM. CDR3 sequence reads: CASGSSYEQYF. In nucleotides, the CDR3 is TGTGCCAGCGGGAGCTCCTACGAGCAGTACTTC.

V and J are TRBV3-1 (or the pseudogene TRBV3-2) and TRBJ2-4; TRBD1 matches 12 bases. This CDR3 comprises 16 residues. The germline gives CDR1 LGHDT, CDR2 YNNKEL (reference sequence). Unmatched junction bases numbered 8, after V lost 2 bases and J lost 9 bases. DNA of the CDR3: TGTGCCAGCAGCCAAAGGGGGGACAGGGGGCGCCTCATTCAGTACTTC. Its translation is CASSQRGDRGRLIQYF.

V usage is TRBV4-1 and J usage is TRBJ1-1, with TRBD1 matching 7 bases. Germline V lookup: CDR1 MGHRA, CDR2 YSYEKL. Germline trimming cut 4 bases from V and 6 bases from J; bases unmatched to any gene: 11. CDR3 length: 15 residues. Here the CDR3 DNA reads TGCGCCAGCAGCCGGAAACTCGGGACAGAGGCTGAAGCTTTCTTT. This translates into CASSRKLGTEAEAFF.

Turning to this clone: At one end the junction does not follow the germline gene, possibly because of a read error. The CDR3 region has the DNA TGTGCTAGTGGACCCTATAATGAGCAGTTCTTC. The encoded protein is CASGPYNEQFF. This rearrangement joins TRBV12-5 to TRBJ2-1; D gene unclear. This CDR3 is built from 11 residues. Germline CDR1 LGHNT, CDR2 FRNRAP.

The chain is built from TRBV6-4 and TRBJ1-6, with D possibly being TRBD1 (5 bases). This CDR3 contains 10 residues. Per the germline V gene, CDR1 is MRHNA and CDR2 is SNTAGT. V gave up 10 bases and J gave up 9 bases, with 7 bases separating them. CDR3 nucleotides: TGTGCCATCAGGGTTTCACCCCTCCACTTT. Protein sequence: CAIRVSPLHF.

The chain uses TRBV4-3 and TRBJ1-6; 9 bases are a match to TRBD1. The germline gives CDR1 LGHNA, CDR2 YSLEER. V trimming: 1 base; J trimming: 9 bases; junction bases outside the gene matches: 7. CDR3 size: 16 residues. CDR3 coding DNA: TGCGCCAGCAGCCAAGGGACAGGGGAGAAGAGTTCACCCCTCCACTTT. Translating it yields CASSQGTGEKSSPLHF.

In this sample, this clone turned up once. The genes are TRBV4-3 and TRBJ2-2; 13 nucleotides line up with TRBD2. With V trimmed by 6 bases and J by 2 bases, 6 bases remained unmatched. CDR1 LGHNA and CDR2 YSLEER come from the germline V gene. This CDR3 contains 17 residues. The CDR3 reads CASSGLAGESNTGELFF. The CDR3 DNA is TGCGCCAGCAGTGGACTAGCGGGAGAATCTAACACCGGGGAGCTGTTTTTT.

The V and J genes are TRBV7-9 and TRBJ1-4; 7 nucleotides align to TRBD1. The CDR3 runs to 16 residues. Germline V lookup: CDR1 SEHNR, CDR2 FQNEAQ (reference sequence). With V trimmed by 2 bases and J by 8 bases, 11 bases remained unmatched. CDR3 bases: TGTGCCAGCAGCTTACATTCGGGACAGCTGAACGAAAAACTGTTTTTT. Residues: CASSLHSGQLNEKLFF.

The V call is TRBV7-2, the J call TRBJ2-1; 11 bases match TRBD2. Germline V lookup: CDR1 SGHTA, CDR2 FQGNSA. V trimming: 4 bases; J trimming: 10 bases; junction bases outside the gene matches: 9. The CDR3 runs to 15 residues. CDR3 DNA: TGTGCCAGCAGCTCCATGATAGCGGGAGGGGGCGAGCAGTTCTTC. It specifies CASSSMIAGGGEQFF.

This chain links TRBV5-6 with TRBJ2-7; possibly TRBD2 for D (5 bases). Germline CDR1 reads SGHDT; CDR2 reads YYEEEE. There are 13 residues in the CDR3. With 2 bases removed from V and 5 bases from J, the gap between germline ends came to 11 bases. The CDR3 region has the DNA TGTGCCAGCAGCTTCGGGGTCGGCAACGAGCAGTACTTC. Translation gives CASSFGVGNEQYF. The full variable domain, rest sourced from reference TRBV5-6 and TRBJ2-7, is DAGVTQSPTHLIKTRGQQVTLRCSPKSGHDTVSWYQQALGQGPQFIFQYYEEEERQRGNFPDRFSGHQFPNYSSELNVNALLLGDSALYLCASSFGVGNEQYFGPGTRLTVT.

This chain joins TRBV10-1 and TRBJ1-5; a weak D match, TRBD1 (5 bases). This CDR3 has 15 amino acids. Germline CDR1 WNHNN, CDR2 SYGVQD (reference sequence). The V end was cut by 3 bases, the J end by 1 base, with 10 bases between. The CDR3 is CASSETGGSNQPQHF. The CDR3 DNA follows: TGCGCCAGCAGTGAAACAGGCGGGAGCAATCAGCCCCAGCATTTT.

This clone was found once. The CDR3 loop is CASSAWDSRMNTEAFF. The DNA for the CDR3 is TGTGCCAGCAGCGCCTGGGACAGCCGCATGAACACTGAAGCTTTCTTT. The V and J genes are TRBV9 and TRBJ1-1; 7 nucleotides agree with TRBD1. Germline V CDR1 and CDR2: SGDLS, YYNGEE. This CDR3 has 16 residues. V shed 3 bases and J 0 bases; nucleotides not matched to a gene: 8. The full variable domain, completed using reference TRBV9 and TRBJ1-1, is DSGVTQTPKHLITATGQRVTLRCSPRSGDLSVYWYQQSLDQGLQFLIQYYNGEERAKGNILERFSAQQFPDLHSELNLSSLELGDSALYFCASSAWDSRMNTEAFFGQGTRLTVV.

The chain employs TRBV5-1 and TRBJ1-2; TRBD1 agrees at 7 bases. J lost 3 bases, V lost 7 bases, and 0 bases had no gene match. The CDR3 spans 11 residues. Germline values: CDR1 SGHRS, CDR2 YFSETQ. The chain's CDR3 is CASGTDYGYTF. The DNA of the CDR3 is TGCGCCAGCGGGACAGACTATGGCTACACCTTC.

Regarding this clone: Other DNA sequences in the same sample also yield this CDR3. This chain uses TRBV7-3 with TRBJ2-2; 15 nucleotides align to TRBD2. The J segment lost 4 bases and the V segment lost 5 bases, leaving 2 bases of the junction unmatched. The CDR3 loop spans 16 amino acids. Germline CDR1 SGHTA, CDR2 FQGTGA. CDR3 amino acids: CASSLGLAGGTGELFF. As DNA, the CDR3 is TGTGCCAGCAGCCTGGGACTAGCGGGGGGCACCGGGGAGCTGTTTTTT.

Only a few counts were recorded for this clone. This chain joins TRBV10-2 and TRBJ1-5; 7 bases line up with TRBD1. Germline values: CDR1 WSHSY, CDR2 SAAADI. The V gene end was trimmed by 4 bases and the J gene end by 0 bases; junction bases not matched to a gene: 6. The CDR3 is 16 residues long. The CDR3 loop is CASSGGTAYSNQPQHF. In nucleotides, the CDR3 is TGCGCCAGCAGTGGCGGGACAGCTTATAGCAATCAGCCCCAGCATTTT.

CDR3 sequence: CASSGSNAANEKLFF. In DNA, the CDR3 is TGTGCCAGCAGCGGATCTAACGCGGCTAATGAAAAACTGTTTTTT. The chain has TRBV9 and TRBJ1-4, with D hard to call. The ends were cut back, 3 bases at V and 3 bases at J, with 12 bases in the middle. The CDR3 is made up of 15 amino acids. Germline V gene lookup returns CDR1 SGDLS and CDR2 YYNGEE.

This rearrangement joins TRBV19 to TRBJ1-2; D remains unclear. This CDR3 spans 14 amino acids. V was shortened by 7 bases and J by 4 bases, with 16 bases between the two germline ends. Germline CDR1 LNHDA, CDR2 SQIVND (reference sequence). The CDR3 nucleotides read TGTGCCAGTAACCCGACGGATTCGTCCTATGGCTACACCTTC. As protein: CASNPTDSSYGYTF.